One and the same sample provided the 2 T cell receptor beta chains below, sequenced in a study of T-cell reconstitution after alpha-beta-depleted transplantation in children. Unique molecular identifiers were incorporated into the prepared TCRbeta library. Using its own MiXCR run on the PCR reads, TCRdb lists one record per CDR3 protein. Among 230,000 or so distinct CDR3 sequences, around 12% were seen once, and the ten largest hold around 2.8%. Sequences were derived from PBMCs from the stem cell graft donor, sampled from the stem cell graft. Receptor source: a human donor who donated a stem cell graft to a child with acute lymphoblastic leukemia.

This clonotype was counted at least ten times. The chain uses TRBV14 and TRBJ2-1, with D hard to call. Germline loops: CDR1 SGHDN, CDR2 FVKESK. Trimming took off 4 bases at V and 9 bases at J, with 22 bases between the two ends. CDR3 length: 16 amino acids. DNA of the CDR3: TGTGCCAGCAGCCCCCTACCTTTAACAATATATAGTGAGCAGTTCTTC. Amino acid sequence: CASSPLPLTIYSEQFF.

This clonotype has a count of ten or more. The genes are TRBV28 and TRBJ1-5; 10 bases align to TRBD1. The CDR3 spans 16 residues. Germline loops: CDR1 MDHEN, CDR2 SYDVKM. The V gene end was trimmed by 2 bases and the J gene end by 0 bases; junction bases not matched to a gene: 1. Here the CDR3 reads CASSLRDRGSNQPQHF. CDR3 in DNA: TGTGCCAGCAGTTTAAGGGACAGGGGTAGCAATCAGCCCCAGCATTTT. The variable domain in full, completed from reference TRBV28 and TRBJ1-5, reads DVKVTQSSRYLVKRTGEKVFLECVQDMDHENMFWYRQDPGLGLRLIYFSYDVKMKEKGDIPEGYSVSREKKERFSLILESASTNQTSMYLCASSLRDRGSNQPQHFGDGTRLSIL.